This entry describes one TCR beta chain. The entry originates in a study of patients and donors after allogeneic stem cell transplantation. Trimming stripped 4 bases from V and 8 bases from J, with 18 bases between. Germline values: CDR1 SGHRS, CDR2 YFSETQ. The CDR3 has 15 residues. TCRdb fed the RT-PCR reads into MiXCR, producing one record per CDR3 protein. Of some 90,000 distinct CDR3 sequences listed, 45% to 50% are singletons. This receptor was identified in a human donor who was either an allogeneic HSCT recipient or a stem cell or donor lymphocyte infusion donor (not recorded which). It is not recorded whose cells these are; they may come from a transplant donor. The chain uses TRBV5-1 and TRBJ1-4, with a possible D match to TRBD1 (5 bases). The specimen sequenced was blood, either unsorted or a sorted T cell fraction (not recorded which). The CDR3 loop reads CASSPTNGGVEKLFF. CDR3 nucleotide sequence: TGCGCCAGCAGCCCGACCAATGGGGGAGTCGAAAAACTGTTTTTT. The whole variable domain, filled in from reference TRBV5-1 and TRBJ1-4, reads KAGVTQTPRYLIKTRGQQVTLSCSPISGHRSVSWYQQTPGQGLQFLFEYFSETQRNKGNFPGRFSGRQFSNSRSEMNVSTLELGDSALYLCASSPTNGGVEKLFFGSGTQLSVL.